This TCR beta chain stems from a study of T cell clonotyping in hematopoietic cell transplantation. Time point described: recipient sample about 28 days before transplant, after cytoreduction. The germline gives CDR1 SGHTA, CDR2 FQGNSA. Trimming removed 1 base from V and 0 bases from J, with 7 bases in between. The CDR3 spans 14 residues. The assay was immunoSEQ multiplex PCR, and TCRdb's table has in-frame clones only and misses some. Among several thousand clones, almost 90% were seen once, and the ten largest hold approximately 4%. The chain employs TRBV7-2 and TRBJ2-7; no reliable D call. This sample comprised peripheral blood mononuclear cells, obtained before stem cell transplant. This TCR was recovered from a man aged 25-45 years with acute myeloid leukemia. Some clones in this sample may be carry-over from other donors' samples. The CDR3, as DNA: TGTGCCAGCAGCTTAGATTCTAGCTCCTACGAGCAGTACTTC. Protein sequence: CASSLDSSSYEQYF.